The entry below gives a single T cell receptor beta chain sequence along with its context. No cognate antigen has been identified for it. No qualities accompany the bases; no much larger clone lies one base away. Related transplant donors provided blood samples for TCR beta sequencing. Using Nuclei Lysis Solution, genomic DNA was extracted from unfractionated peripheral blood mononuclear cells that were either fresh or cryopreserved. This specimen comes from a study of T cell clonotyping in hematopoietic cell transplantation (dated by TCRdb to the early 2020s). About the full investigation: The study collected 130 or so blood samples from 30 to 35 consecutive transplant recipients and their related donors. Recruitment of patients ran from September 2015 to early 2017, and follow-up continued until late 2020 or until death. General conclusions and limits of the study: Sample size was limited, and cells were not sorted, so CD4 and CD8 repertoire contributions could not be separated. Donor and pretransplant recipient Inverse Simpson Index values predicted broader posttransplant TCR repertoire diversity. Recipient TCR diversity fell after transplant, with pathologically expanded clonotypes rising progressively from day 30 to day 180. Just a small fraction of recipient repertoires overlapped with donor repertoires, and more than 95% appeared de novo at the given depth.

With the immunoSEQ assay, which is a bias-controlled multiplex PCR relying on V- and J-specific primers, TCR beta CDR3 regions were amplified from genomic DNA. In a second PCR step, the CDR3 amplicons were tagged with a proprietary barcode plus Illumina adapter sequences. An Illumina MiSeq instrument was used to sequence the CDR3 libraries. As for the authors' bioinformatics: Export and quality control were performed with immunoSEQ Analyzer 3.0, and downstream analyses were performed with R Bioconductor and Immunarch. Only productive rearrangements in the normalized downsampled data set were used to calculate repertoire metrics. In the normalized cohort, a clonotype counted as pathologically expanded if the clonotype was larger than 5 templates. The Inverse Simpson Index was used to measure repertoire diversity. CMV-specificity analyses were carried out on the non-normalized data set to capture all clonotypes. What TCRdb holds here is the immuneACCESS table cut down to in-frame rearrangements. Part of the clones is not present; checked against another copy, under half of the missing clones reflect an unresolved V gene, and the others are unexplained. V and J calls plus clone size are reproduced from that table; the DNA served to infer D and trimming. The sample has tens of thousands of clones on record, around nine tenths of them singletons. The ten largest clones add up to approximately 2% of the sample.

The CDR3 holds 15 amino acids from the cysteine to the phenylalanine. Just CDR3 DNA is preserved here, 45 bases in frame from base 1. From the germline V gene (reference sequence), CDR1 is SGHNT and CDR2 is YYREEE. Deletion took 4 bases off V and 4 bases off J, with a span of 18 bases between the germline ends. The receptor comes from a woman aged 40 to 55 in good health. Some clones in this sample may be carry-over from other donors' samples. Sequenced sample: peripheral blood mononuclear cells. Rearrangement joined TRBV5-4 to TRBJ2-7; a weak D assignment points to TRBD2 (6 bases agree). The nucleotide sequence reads TGTGCCAGCAGCCCGAGCGCCGGGGGTCATTACGAGCAGTACTTC. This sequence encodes CASSPSAGGHYEQYF.